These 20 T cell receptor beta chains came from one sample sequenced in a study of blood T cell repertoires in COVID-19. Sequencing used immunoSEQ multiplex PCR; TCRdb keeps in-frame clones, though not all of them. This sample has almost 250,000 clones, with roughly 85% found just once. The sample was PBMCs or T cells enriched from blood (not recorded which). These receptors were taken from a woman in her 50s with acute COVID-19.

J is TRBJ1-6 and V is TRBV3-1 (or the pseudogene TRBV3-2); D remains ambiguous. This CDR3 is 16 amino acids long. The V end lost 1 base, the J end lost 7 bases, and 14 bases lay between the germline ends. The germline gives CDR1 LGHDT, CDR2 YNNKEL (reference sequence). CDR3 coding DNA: TGTGCCAGCAGCCAAGGTGGGCAGACCCTGAATTCACCCCTCCACTTT. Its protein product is CASSQGGQTLNSPLHF.

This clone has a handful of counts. CDR3 residues: CASSYVTAHNQPQHF. The CDR3 DNA reads TGTGCCAGCAGTTACGTAACAGCCCACAATCAGCCCCAGCATTTT. This chain uses TRBV6-2 or TRBV6-3 with TRBJ1-5; D not resolved. The CDR3 has 15 amino acids. V was shortened by 2 bases and J by 3 bases, with 11 bases between the two germline ends. Per germline, CDR1 MNHEY and CDR2 SVGEGT.

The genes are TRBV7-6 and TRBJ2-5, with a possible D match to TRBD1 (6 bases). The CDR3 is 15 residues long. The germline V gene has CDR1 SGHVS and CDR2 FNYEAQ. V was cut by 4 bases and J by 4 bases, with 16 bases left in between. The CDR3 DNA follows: TGTGCCAGCAGCTCCCAGAGGGGGAGAGGAGAGACCCAGTACTTC. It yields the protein CASSSQRGRGETQYF.

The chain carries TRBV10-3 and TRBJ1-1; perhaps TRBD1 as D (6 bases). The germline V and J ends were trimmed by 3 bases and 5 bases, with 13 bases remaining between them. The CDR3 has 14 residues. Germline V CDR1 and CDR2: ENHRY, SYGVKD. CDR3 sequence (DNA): TGTGCCATCAGTGAACTGGGGGCGCGGACTGAAGCTTTCTTT. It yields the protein CAISELGARTEAFF.

This CDR3 reads CASSLKGAGELFF. In nucleotides, the CDR3 is TGTGCCAGCTCACTCAAGGGGGCCGGGGAGCTGTTTTTT. The rearrangement joins TRBV18 to TRBJ2-2, with a possible D match to TRBD1 (6 bases). The CDR3 has 13 amino acids. Germline V CDR1 and CDR2: KGHSH, LQKENI. Trimming removed 4 bases from V and 6 bases from J, with 9 bases in between.

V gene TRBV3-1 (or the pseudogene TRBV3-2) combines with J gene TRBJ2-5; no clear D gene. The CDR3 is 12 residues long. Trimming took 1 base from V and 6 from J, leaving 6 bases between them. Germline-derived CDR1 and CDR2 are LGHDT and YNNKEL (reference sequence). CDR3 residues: CASSQGQKTQYF. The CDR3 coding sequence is TGTGCCAGCAGCCAAGGTCAAAAGACCCAGTACTTC.

CDR3 in DNA: TGTGCCAGCAGGCCGACAAGTAATTCACCCCTCCACTTT. Translated: CASRPTSNSPLHF. The chain has TRBV7-9 and TRBJ1-6; no firm D call. The V gene's germline CDR1 is SEHNR and CDR2 FQNEAQ (reference sequence). V lost 6 bases to trimming and J lost 6 bases, with 9 bases between them. The CDR3 runs 13 residues.

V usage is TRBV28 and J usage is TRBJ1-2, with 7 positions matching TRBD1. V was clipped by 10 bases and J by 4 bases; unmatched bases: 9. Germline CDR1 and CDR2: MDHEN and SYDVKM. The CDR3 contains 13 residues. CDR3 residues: CATIRPGGYGYTF. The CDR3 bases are TGTGCCACCATCCGCCCAGGGGGCTATGGCTACACCTTC.

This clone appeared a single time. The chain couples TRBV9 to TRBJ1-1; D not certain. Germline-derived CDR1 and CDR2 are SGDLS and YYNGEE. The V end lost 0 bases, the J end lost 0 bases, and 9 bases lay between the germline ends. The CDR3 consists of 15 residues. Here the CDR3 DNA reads TGTGCCAGCAGCGTAGGGAGTCCCATGAACACTGAAGCTTTCTTT. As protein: CASSVGSPMNTEAFF.

The CDR3 is CASSVAIQGGTDTQYF. CDR3 in DNA: TGTGCCAGCAGCGTAGCCATACAGGGGGGCACAGATACGCAGTATTTT. The J gene is TRBJ2-3, the V gene TRBV9, with 8 bases aligning to TRBD1. Germline CDR1 and CDR2: SGDLS and YYNGEE. CDR3 size: 16 residues. The junction had 4 bases not matched to a gene; V was cut back by 0 bases and J by 1 base. Combining the CDR3 with reference TRBV9 and TRBJ2-3 gives the whole variable domain DSGVTQTPKHLITATGQRVTLRCSPRSGDLSVYWYQQSLDQGLQFLIQYYNGEERAKGNILERFSAQQFPDLHSELNLSSLELGDSALYFCASSVAIQGGTDTQYFGPGTRLTVL.

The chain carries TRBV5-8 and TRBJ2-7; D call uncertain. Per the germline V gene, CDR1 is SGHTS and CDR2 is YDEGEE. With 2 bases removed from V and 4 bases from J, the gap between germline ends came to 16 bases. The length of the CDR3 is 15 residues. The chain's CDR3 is CASSFPGPAGYEQYF. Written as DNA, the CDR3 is TGTGCCAGCAGCTTCCCAGGCCCCGCTGGGTACGAGCAGTACTTC.

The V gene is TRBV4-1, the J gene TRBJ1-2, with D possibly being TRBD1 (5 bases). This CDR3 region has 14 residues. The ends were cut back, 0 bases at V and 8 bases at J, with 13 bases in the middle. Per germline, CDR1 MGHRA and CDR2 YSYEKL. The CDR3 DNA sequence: TGCGCCAGCAGCCAAGACATAGGAGGGGCGGGCTACACCTTC. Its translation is CASSQDIGGAGYTF.

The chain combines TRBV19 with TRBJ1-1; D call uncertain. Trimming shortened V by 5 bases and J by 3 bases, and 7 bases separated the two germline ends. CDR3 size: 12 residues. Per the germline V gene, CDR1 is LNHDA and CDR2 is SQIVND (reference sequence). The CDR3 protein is CASSPGYTEAFF. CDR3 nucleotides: TGTGCCAGTAGTCCCGGTTACACTGAAGCTTTCTTT.

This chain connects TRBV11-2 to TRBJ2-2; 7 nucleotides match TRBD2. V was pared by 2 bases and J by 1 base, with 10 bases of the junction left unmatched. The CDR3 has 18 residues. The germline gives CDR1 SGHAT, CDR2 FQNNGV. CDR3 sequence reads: CASSLTGWSGGNTGELFF. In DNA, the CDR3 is TGTGCCAGCAGCTTAACTGGTTGGTCGGGGGGGAACACCGGGGAGCTGTTTTTT.

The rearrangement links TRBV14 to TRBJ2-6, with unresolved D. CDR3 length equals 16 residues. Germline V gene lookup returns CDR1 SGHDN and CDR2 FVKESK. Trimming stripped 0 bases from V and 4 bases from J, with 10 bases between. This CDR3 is CASSQELGAGANVLTF. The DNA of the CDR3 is TGTGCCAGCAGCCAAGAGCTCGGAGCCGGGGCCAACGTCCTGACTTTC.

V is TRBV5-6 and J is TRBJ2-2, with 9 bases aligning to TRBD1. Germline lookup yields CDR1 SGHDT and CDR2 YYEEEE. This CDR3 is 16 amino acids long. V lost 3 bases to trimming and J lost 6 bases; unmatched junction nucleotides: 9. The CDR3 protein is CASSSTGTGWSGELFF. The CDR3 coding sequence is TGTGCCAGCAGCTCGACGGGGACAGGGTGGTCCGGGGAGCTGTTTTTT.

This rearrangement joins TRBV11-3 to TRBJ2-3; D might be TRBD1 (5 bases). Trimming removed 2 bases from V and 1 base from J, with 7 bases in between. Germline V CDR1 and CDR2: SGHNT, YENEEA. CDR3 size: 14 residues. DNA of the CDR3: TGTGCCAGCAGCTTATTAGGGGGCACAGATACGCAGTATTTT. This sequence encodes CASSLLGGTDTQYF. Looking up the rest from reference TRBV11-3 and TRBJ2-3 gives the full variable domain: EAGVVQSPRYKIIEKKQPVAFWCNPISGHNTLYWYLQNLGQGPELLIRYENEEAVDDSQLPKDRFSAERLKGVDSTLKIQPAELGDSAVYLCASSLLGGTDTQYFGPGTRLTVL.

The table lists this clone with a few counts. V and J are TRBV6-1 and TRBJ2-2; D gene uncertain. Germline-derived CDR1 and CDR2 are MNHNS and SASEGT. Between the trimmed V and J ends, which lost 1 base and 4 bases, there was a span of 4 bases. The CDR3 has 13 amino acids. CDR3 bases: TGTGCCAGCAGTGAAGTCAGCACCGGGGAGCTGTTTTTT. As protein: CASSEVSTGELFF.

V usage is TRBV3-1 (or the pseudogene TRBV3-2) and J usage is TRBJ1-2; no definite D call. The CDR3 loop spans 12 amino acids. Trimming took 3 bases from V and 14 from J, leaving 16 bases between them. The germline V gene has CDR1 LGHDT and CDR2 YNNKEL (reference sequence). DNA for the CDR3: TGTGCCAGCAGCCAGGCCGACACGCGCGGGACCTTC. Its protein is CASSQADTRGTF.

CDR3 bases: TGTGCCAGCAGCTTACGCGGGGGCCCTTACAATGAGCAGTTCTTC. It yields the protein CASSLRGGPYNEQFF. The chain joins TRBV5-4 to TRBJ2-1; D possibly corresponds to TRBD2 (7 bases). CDR1 SGHNT and CDR2 YYREEE come from the germline V gene (reference sequence). V lost 2 bases and J lost 4, with 13 bases in between. There are 15 residues in the CDR3.